These T cell receptor beta chains were read from a single sample in a study of regulatory T cells in long-lasting Graves disease. TCRdb re-analysed the multiplex PCR reads in MiXCR, keeping a single row per CDR3 protein. The sample lists hundreds of thousands of distinct CDR3 sequences; around 16% were seen once. These data also formed part of another study, on T cells in Graves' hyperthyroidism and ophthalmopathy.

The source was peripheral blood mononuclear cells (PBMCs), collected at new diagnosis, from a patient treated with antithyroid drugs. The receptors originated from a woman aged 40 to 65 with Graves disease. The CDR3 runs from the conserved cysteine through the conserved F or W. Fields, in order: D gene, clone size, J gene, V gene, CDR3 protein, CDR3 DNA. A D gene is named only where the DNA matches it firmly. Some rows have no size entry. The others give once, few or many, or a class for an expanded clone.

D gene: .
clone size: .
J gene: TRBJ2-5
V gene: TRBV6-5
CDR3 protein: CASSYEAVETQYF
CDR3 DNA: TGTGCCAGCAGTTACGAGGCTGTGGAGACCCAGTACTTC

D gene: TRBD2
clone size: many
J gene: TRBJ2-3
V gene: TRBV20-1
CDR3 protein: CSARDRIAGSTDTQYF
CDR3 DNA: TGCAGTGCTAGAGATAGGATAGCGGGCAGCACAGATACGCAGTATTTT

D gene: .
clone size: .
J gene: TRBJ1-1
V gene: TRBV12-3/TRBV12-4
CDR3 protein: CASTVATAGDTEAFF
CDR3 DNA: TGTGCCAGCACCGTAGCGACAGCTGGGGACACTGAAGCTTTCTTT

D gene: TRBD1
clone size: many
J gene: TRBJ1-2
V gene: TRBV20-1
CDR3 protein: CSARDRNADGYTF
CDR3 DNA: TGCAGTGCTAGGGACAGGAACGCGGATGGCTACACCTTC

D gene: TRBD1
clone size: .
J gene: TRBJ1-5
V gene: TRBV19
CDR3 protein: CASSINAAGQGIGVLNQPQHF
CDR3 DNA: TGTGCCAGTAGTATAAACGCGGCGGGACAGGGGATCGGGGTGTTAAATCAGCCCCAGCATTTT

D gene: .
clone size: few
J gene: TRBJ1-2
V gene: TRBV4-1
CDR3 protein: CASSPVMARGYTF
CDR3 DNA: TGCGCCAGCAGCCCCGTCATGGCTCGTGGCTACACCTTC

D gene: TRBD1
clone size: .
J gene: TRBJ2-1
V gene: TRBV19
CDR3 protein: CASSQRQGASLNEQFF
CDR3 DNA: TGTGCCAGTAGTCAACGACAGGGGGCATCGCTTAATGAGCAGTTCTTC

D gene: TRBD1
clone size: .
J gene: TRBJ2-2
V gene: TRBV10-3
CDR3 protein: CAISRQGPTNTGELFF
CDR3 DNA: TGTGCCATCAGTCGACAGGGGCCAACGAACACCGGGGAGCTGTTTTTT

D gene: TRBD2
clone size: many
J gene: TRBJ2-1
V gene: TRBV5-1
CDR3 protein: CASSVLAGGEYEQFF
CDR3 DNA: TGCGCCAGCAGCGTACTAGCGGGGGGGGAATATGAGCAGTTCTTC

D gene: .
clone size: many
J gene: TRBJ1-3
V gene: TRBV6-1
CDR3 protein: CASRSSGNTIYF
CDR3 DNA: TGTGCCAGCAGATCCTCTGGAAACACCATATATTTT

D gene: .
clone size: few
J gene: TRBJ2-5
V gene: TRBV6-2/TRBV6-3
CDR3 protein: CASSYSGGFQETQYF
CDR3 DNA: TGTGCCAGCAGTTACTCTGGCGGATTCCAAGAGACCCAGTACTTC

D gene: .
clone size: few
J gene: TRBJ1-2
V gene: TRBV10-1
CDR3 protein: CASSESQNYGYTF
CDR3 DNA: TGCGCCAGCAGTGAGTCCCAGAACTATGGCTACACCTTC

D gene: .
clone size: many
J gene: TRBJ1-1
V gene: TRBV28
CDR3 protein: CASSPRGVGNTEAFF
CDR3 DNA: TGTGCCAGCAGTCCGAGGGGTGTCGGGAACACTGAAGCTTTCTTT

D gene: TRBD1
clone size: .
J gene: TRBJ1-1
V gene: TRBV5-1
CDR3 protein: CASSLGGDSTEAFF
CDR3 DNA: TGCGCCAGCAGCTTGGGGGGGGACAGCACTGAAGCTTTCTTT

D gene: .
clone size: .
J gene: TRBJ2-6
V gene: TRBV5-6
CDR3 protein: CASSLGAGTGANVLTF
CDR3 DNA: TGTGCCAGCAGCTTGGGCGCAGGGACTGGGGCCAACGTCCTGACTTTC

D gene: .
clone size: many
J gene: TRBJ1-5
V gene: TRBV6-1
CDR3 protein: CASQKGVESVYQPQHF
CDR3 DNA: TGTGCCAGTCAAAAAGGTGTTGAGAGCGTTTATCAGCCCCAGCATTTT

D gene: .
clone size: many
J gene: TRBJ1-6
V gene: TRBV20-1
CDR3 protein: CSARDLQVENSPLHF
CDR3 DNA: TGCAGTGCTAGAGATCTCCAGGTAGAGAATTCACCCCTCCACTTT

D gene: .
clone size: .
J gene: TRBJ2-4
V gene: TRBV6-7
CDR3 protein: CASSHDQRAKNIQYF
CDR3 DNA: TGTGCCAGCAGCCATGACCAGCGGGCCAAAAACATTCAGTACTTC

D gene: .
clone size: many
J gene: TRBJ2-7
V gene: TRBV2
CDR3 protein: CASRQGYEQYF
CDR3 DNA: TGTGCCAGCAGGCAGGGATACGAGCAGTACTTC

D gene: .
clone size: few
J gene: TRBJ2-5
V gene: TRBV6-2/TRBV6-3
CDR3 protein: CASTMGVEVTQYF
CDR3 DNA: TGTGCCAGCACTATGGGTGTGGAGGTGACCCAGTACTTC

D gene: .
clone size: many
J gene: TRBJ2-3
V gene: TRBV2
CDR3 protein: CASRMNTDTQYF
CDR3 DNA: TGTGCCAGCAGGATGAACACAGATACGCAGTATTTT

D gene: .
clone size: many
J gene: TRBJ1-1
V gene: TRBV5-1
CDR3 protein: CASSLGQSTEAFF
CDR3 DNA: TGCGCCAGCAGCTTGGGGCAAAGCACTGAAGCTTTCTTT

D gene: .
clone size: .
J gene: TRBJ2-3
V gene: TRBV3-1
CDR3 protein: CASSHAGAGLIADTQYF
CDR3 DNA: TGTGCCAGCAGCCACGCCGGGGCGGGGCTGATTGCAGATACGCAGTATTTT

D gene: TRBD2
clone size: few
J gene: TRBJ2-1
V gene: TRBV4-1
CDR3 protein: CASSQLWKREMYNEQFF
CDR3 DNA: TGCGCCAGCAGCCAACTTTGGAAGCGGGAAATGTACAATGAGCAGTTCTTC

D gene: TRBD2
clone size: .
J gene: TRBJ2-5
V gene: TRBV4-2
CDR3 protein: CASSQGAGGGQETQYF
CDR3 DNA: TGTGCCAGCAGCCAAGGAGCGGGGGGCGGTCAAGAGACCCAGTACTTC

D gene: .
clone size: many
J gene: TRBJ1-1
V gene: TRBV5-6
CDR3 protein: CASSLGRSAGAFF
CDR3 DNA: TGTGCCAGCAGCTTAGGGAGGTCCGCCGGAGCTTTCTTT

D gene: .
clone size: few
J gene: TRBJ1-4
V gene: TRBV4-1
CDR3 protein: CASSQVQQNEKLFF
CDR3 DNA: TGCGCCAGCAGCCAGGTACAGCAGAATGAAAAACTGTTTTTT

D gene: .
clone size: many
J gene: TRBJ1-5
V gene: TRBV12-3/TRBV12-4
CDR3 protein: CACGWGGSNQPQHF
CDR3 DNA: TGTGCCTGCGGCTGGGGTGGTAGCAATCAGCCCCAGCATTTT

D gene: .
clone size: many
J gene: TRBJ2-2
V gene: TRBV2
CDR3 protein: CASSSPLGRGPGELFF
CDR3 DNA: TGTGCCAGCAGTTCTCCGTTGGGCCGCGGGCCCGGGGAGCTGTTTTTT

D gene: .
clone size: many
J gene: TRBJ2-7
V gene: TRBV28
CDR3 protein: CASSFLLGPSYEQYF
CDR3 DNA: TGTGCCAGCAGTTTCCTGCTCGGCCCTTCCTACGAGCAGTACTTC

D gene: .
clone size: once
J gene: TRBJ1-3
V gene: TRBV3-1
CDR3 protein: CASSQDSRGQGNTIYF
CDR3 DNA: TGTGCCAGCAGCCAAGATAGCCGGGGGCAGGGAAACACCATATATTTT

D gene: .
clone size: .
J gene: TRBJ2-1
V gene: TRBV7-2
CDR3 protein: CASSKPPLEGEQFF
CDR3 DNA: TGTGCCAGCAGCAAGCCGCCCCTAGAGGGTGAGCAGTTCTTC

D gene: .
clone size: many
J gene: TRBJ1-2
V gene: TRBV3-1
CDR3 protein: CASSQVGGLNGYTF
CDR3 DNA: TGTGCCAGCAGCCAAGTTGGGGGGCTAAATGGCTACACCTTC

D gene: .
clone size: .
J gene: TRBJ1-6
V gene: TRBV7-2
CDR3 protein: CASSVDPGGLNSPLHF
CDR3 DNA: TGTGCCAGCAGCGTAGATCCGGGAGGCCTTAATTCACCCCTCCACTTT

D gene: TRBD1
clone size: many
J gene: TRBJ2-1
V gene: TRBV20-1
CDR3 protein: CSARDGQGITYNEQFF
CDR3 DNA: TGCAGTGCTAGAGATGGACAGGGGATAACATACAATGAGCAGTTCTTC

D gene: .
clone size: many
J gene: TRBJ1-1
V gene: TRBV19
CDR3 protein: CASSIDRETEAFF
CDR3 DNA: TGTGCCAGTAGTATAGACAGGGAAACTGAAGCTTTCTTT

D gene: .
clone size: .
J gene: TRBJ1-2
V gene: TRBV9
CDR3 protein: CASSVGRGGQNCGYTF
CDR3 DNA: TGTGCCAGCAGCGTCGGAAGGGGGGGGCAGAACTGTGGCTACACCTTC

D gene: TRBD1
clone size: many
J gene: TRBJ2-1
V gene: TRBV6-2/TRBV6-3
CDR3 protein: CASSYTGTGIDEQFF
CDR3 DNA: TGTGCCAGCAGTTACACCGGGACAGGTATAGATGAGCAGTTCTTC

D gene: TRBD2
clone size: .
J gene: TRBJ2-1
V gene: TRBV20-1
CDR3 protein: CGTGRGDEQFF
CDR3 DNA: TGCGGGACGGGCCGGGGGGATGAGCAGTTCTTC

D gene: .
clone size: many
J gene: TRBJ2-2
V gene: TRBV20-1
CDR3 protein: CSARDWRTDNTGELFF
CDR3 DNA: TGCAGTGCTAGAGATTGGCGGACGGATAACACCGGGGAGCTGTTTTTT

D gene: .
clone size: many
J gene: TRBJ2-5
V gene: TRBV20-1
CDR3 protein: CSAVGSLQETQYF
CDR3 DNA: TGCAGTGCTGTTGGCTCGCTGCAAGAGACCCAGTACTTC

D gene: TRBD2
clone size: few
J gene: TRBJ2-2
V gene: TRBV7-7
CDR3 protein: CASSLSSQAGGSSGELFF
CDR3 DNA: TGTGCTAGCAGCTTATCTTCCCAAGCGGGGGGGAGCTCCGGGGAGCTGTTTTTT